The next 27 T cell receptor beta chains were all read from a single sample in a study of shared clonotypes between healthy human individuals. Assay: immunoSEQ multiplex PCR; the TCRdb copy retains only in-frame clones and omits some. The table includes over a million clones, roughly 80% detected once. Sequencing was performed on memory CD4+ T cells sorted from blood. As to subset: CD45RA-negative fraction. These receptors originate from a man in his late teens or twenties in good health.

Points on this clone: This may arise from a read error, as a much more abundant clone is one base away. Other DNA sequences in this sample translate to the same CDR3. The V and J genes are TRBV5-8 and TRBJ2-4; D tentatively reads TRBD1 or TRBD2 (6 bases each). Per the germline V gene, CDR1 is SGHTS and CDR2 is YDEGEE. The length of the CDR3 is 16 residues. Trimming removed 2 bases from V and 3 bases from J, with 15 bases in between. CDR3 sequence reads: CASSLEQGGGKNIQYF. CDR3 DNA sequence: TGTGCCAGCAGCTTAGAACAAGGGGGAGGCAAAAACATTCAGTACTTC.

This chain joins TRBV6-5 and TRBJ1-4, with TRBD1 matching over 7 bases. V lost 6 bases and J lost 8; bases outside the gene matches: 9. Per germline, CDR1 MNHEY and CDR2 SVGAGI. The CDR3 spans 14 residues. Here the CDR3 reads CASRAGGLGEKLFF. The CDR3 DNA follows: TGTGCCAGCAGGGCAGGGGGATTGGGGGAAAAACTGTTTTTT.

This clone has a handful of counts. The chain is built from TRBV19 and TRBJ1-5, with D perhaps matching TRBD1 (5 bases). The germline V and J ends were trimmed by 5 bases and 5 bases, with 13 bases remaining between them. CDR1 is LNHDA and CDR2 is SQIVND in the germline V gene (reference sequence). The CDR3 runs to 14 residues. The CDR3 DNA follows: TGTGCCAGTAGTCGCGAGACAGCGGATCAGCCCCAGCATTTT. Protein product: CASSRETADQPQHF.

The chain is built from TRBV25-1 and TRBJ2-2; 7 positions match TRBD1. Trimming at V came to 2 bases and at J to 2 bases, leaving 2 bases not matched to a gene. Germline lookup yields CDR1 MGHDK and CDR2 SYGVNS. The CDR3 totals 15 residues. The CDR3 DNA follows: TGTGCCAGCAGTGAAGACAGGGACAACACCGGGGAGCTGTTTTTT. As protein: CASSEDRDNTGELFF.

About this clone itself: Other DNA sequences within the sample encode an identical CDR3. V is TRBV4-1 and J is TRBJ1-5, with a tentative D call TRBD1 (6 bases). Trimming cost V 5 bases and J 3 bases, with 11 bases left between them. The CDR3 is 14 amino acids. The V gene's germline CDR1 is MGHRA and CDR2 YSYEKL. The DNA of the CDR3 is TGCGCCAGCAGCGGCGGGGGGCTCAATCAGCCCCAGCATTTT. As protein: CASSGGGLNQPQHF.

This chain uses TRBV4-2 with TRBJ2-2; maybe TRBD2 (7 bases). Germline CDR1 and CDR2: LGHNA and YNFKEQ. Trimming pared 4 bases from V and 4 bases from J, leaving 16 bases between. The length of the CDR3 is 16 residues. The DNA of the CDR3 is TGTGCCAGCAGCCGCCGCGGGGGCGAGGCCACCGGGGAGCTGTTTTTT. This gives the protein CASSRRGGEATGELFF.

The genes are TRBV19 and TRBJ2-3; weak D call: TRBD2 (6 bases). This CDR3 has 13 amino acids. The germline V gene encodes CDR1 LNHDA and CDR2 SQIVND (reference sequence). Trimming removed 3 bases at V and 8 bases at J, with 12 bases between. CDR3 DNA sequence: TGTGCCAGTAGTATGCGGGAAGCCGGTACGCAGTATTTT. Protein sequence: CASSMREAGTQYF.

This chain joins TRBV6-1 and TRBJ2-6; no clear D gene. The V end lost 4 bases, the J end lost 4 bases, and 8 bases lay between the germline ends. Germline CDR1 MNHNS, CDR2 SASEGT. The CDR3 consists of 14 residues. CDR3: CASSVQRGANVLTF. DNA of the CDR3: TGTGCCAGCAGTGTACAAAGGGGGGCCAACGTCCTGACTTTC.

The chain links TRBV6-5 to TRBJ2-2; D call uncertain. From germline, CDR1 is MNHEY and CDR2 SVGAGI. The V end lost 6 bases, the J end lost 1 base, and 9 bases lay between the germline ends. The CDR3 extends over 14 amino acids. The CDR3 loop reads CASSLDVNTGELFF. CDR3 nucleotides: TGTGCCAGCAGCCTTGACGTGAACACCGGGGAGCTGTTTTTT.

The chain employs TRBV7-9 and TRBJ2-4; the match to TRBD2 covers 11 bases. The J segment lost 1 base and the V segment lost 5 bases, leaving 10 bases of the junction unmatched. The CDR3 spans 18 residues. Germline V gene data show CDR1 as SEHNR and CDR2 as FQNEAQ (reference sequence). The CDR3 DNA is TGTGCCAGCAGCCTACTAGCGGGAGCGATGACCGCCAAAAACATTCAGTACTTC. Its translation: CASSLLAGAMTAKNIQYF.

The rearrangement uses TRBV4-1 and TRBJ2-5; 11 nucleotides line up with TRBD1. Germline trimming cut 4 bases from V and 4 bases from J; bases unmatched to any gene: 5. The CDR3 sequence is 15 residues long. Germline V gene data show CDR1 as MGHRA and CDR2 as YSYEKL. CDR3 region: CASSRGQGARETQYF. In nucleotides, the CDR3 is TGCGCCAGCAGCCGCGGACAGGGGGCGCGAGAGACCCAGTACTTC.

This clone appeared once. The V and J genes are TRBV4-2 and TRBJ2-1; 7 bases are a match to TRBD1. The CDR3 contains 15 residues. Germline-derived CDR1 and CDR2 are LGHNA and YNFKEQ. With V trimmed by 0 bases and J by 7 bases, 6 bases remained unmatched. For the CDR3, the DNA is TGTGCCAGCAGCCAAGAAGGGGGCGCTCGGAATGAGCAGTTCTTC. The encoded protein is CASSQEGGARNEQFF.

The chain couples TRBV11-2 to TRBJ1-1; 10 bases map to TRBD1. The CDR3 is 15 residues long. Germline CDR1 reads SGHAT; CDR2 reads FQNNGV. After removal of 1 base from V and 5 bases from J, the junction contained 4 bases not matched to a gene. The CDR3: CASSLGDRGGTEAFF. CDR3 DNA: TGTGCCAGCAGCTTAGGGGACAGGGGAGGGACTGAAGCTTTCTTT.

The J gene is TRBJ2-3, the V gene TRBV5-1; 7 bases map to TRBD1. Unmatched junction bases numbered 11, after V lost 4 bases and J lost 3 bases. This CDR3 region has 16 residues. Germline values: CDR1 SGHRS, CDR2 YFSETQ. CDR3 DNA sequence: TGCGCCAGCAGCATAACGACAGGGTTCCGGACAGATACGCAGTATTTT. It is translated as CASSITTGFRTDTQYF.

The genes are TRBV25-1 and TRBJ1-2; D not certain. V shed 2 bases and J shed 9 bases, with 13 bases lying between them. The V gene's germline CDR1 is MGHDK and CDR2 SYGVNS. There are 13 residues in the CDR3. CDR3 DNA: TGTGCCAGCAGTGAACCGATAACGCTGCGCTACACCTTC. Protein: CASSEPITLRYTF.

This clone was seen a single time. The J gene is TRBJ1-1, the V gene TRBV11-1, with 9 bases that match TRBD1. The junction had 11 bases not matched to a gene; V was cut back by 0 bases and J by 0 bases. Looked up from germline, CDR1 is SGHAT and CDR2 is FQDESV (reference sequence). The CDR3 has 19 residues. The CDR3 region is CASSLAGFGTGTLNTEAFF. The CDR3 DNA sequence: TGTGCCAGCAGCTTAGCGGGGTTTGGGACAGGGACTTTGAACACTGAAGCTTTCTTT.

V and J are TRBV28 and TRBJ1-2; tentative D call: TRBD1 (5 bases). Looked up from germline, CDR1 is MDHEN and CDR2 is SYDVKM. Deletions cut 2 bases from V and 4 bases from J, with 11 bases between. There are 14 residues in the CDR3. This chain's CDR3 is CASSLSDRAYGYTF. The CDR3 coding sequence is TGTGCCAGCAGTTTAAGCGACAGAGCCTATGGCTACACCTTC.

The rearrangement joins TRBV19 to TRBJ2-5; D unclear. The CDR3 consists of 14 residues. Trimming shortened V by 3 bases and J by 1 base, and 9 bases separated the two germline ends. Germline V CDR1 and CDR2: LNHDA, SQIVND (reference sequence). Written as DNA, the CDR3 is TGTGCCAGTAGTATGAGCGTCCTCCAAGAGACCCAGTACTTC. Protein product: CASSMSVLQETQYF. Full variable domain (rest looked up from reference TRBV19 and TRBJ2-5): DGGITQSPKYLFRKEGQNVTLSCEQNLNHDAMYWYRQDPGQGLRLIYYSQIVNDFQKGDIAEGYSVSREKKESFPLTVTSAQKNPTAFYLCASSMSVLQETQYFGPGTRLLVL.

The chain recombines TRBV4-2 with TRBJ2-7; 12 bases are shared with TRBD2. The CDR3 extends over 14 amino acids. V lost 1 base and J lost 6; bases outside the gene matches: 1. Germline V gene data show CDR1 as LGHNA and CDR2 as YNFKEQ. DNA of the CDR3: TGTGCCAGCAGCCAAGCGGGACTAGCGGGCGAGCAGTACTTC. Encoded protein: CASSQAGLAGEQYF.

This clone was observed a single time. The V and J genes are TRBV10-3 and TRBJ2-5; TRBD2 agrees at 14 bases. The CDR3 is made up of 16 amino acids. The V and J ends lost 7 bases and 2 bases, in that order; junction bases with no gene match: 6. Germline-derived CDR1 and CDR2 are ENHRY and SYGVKD. The chain's CDR3 is CAITKGLAGGQETQYF. CDR3 bases: TGTGCCATCACCAAAGGACTAGCGGGGGGACAAGAGACCCAGTACTTC.

The rearrangement uses TRBV2 and TRBJ2-2; either TRBD1 or TRBD2 may fit D (5 bases each). The CDR3 totals 14 residues. With 5 bases removed from V and 6 bases from J, the gap between germline ends came to 13 bases. Germline V gene sequence: CDR1 SNHLY, CDR2 FYNNEI. CDR3 sequence reads: CASSNRRGAGELFF. The CDR3 nucleotides are TGTGCCAGCAGTAACCGGCGAGGGGCCGGGGAGCTGTTTTTT.

There are a few counts of this clone. The chain has TRBV28 and TRBJ1-5, with TRBD1 as a possible D gene (5 bases). CDR1 is MDHEN, CDR2 SYDVKM, per germline. The CDR3 consists of 15 residues. V lost 7 bases, J lost 7 bases, and 20 bases lay in between. Here the CDR3 DNA reads TGTGCCAGCATACCAGCTCCAGGGTCGAGCCAGCCCCAGCATTTT. Residues: CASIPAPGSSQPQHF.

The chain has TRBV19 and TRBJ1-6; TRBD1 matches 8 bases. Per the germline V gene, CDR1 is LNHDA and CDR2 is SQIVND (reference sequence). V lost 5 bases, J lost 0 bases, and 9 bases stayed unmatched. CDR3 length equals 18 residues. The CDR3 DNA is TGTGCCAGTAGTTCCGTTGACAGGGGCGTCTCCTATAATTCACCCCTCCACTTT. Its protein is CASSSVDRGVSYNSPLHF. Supplemented by reference TRBV19 and TRBJ1-6, the full variable domain reads DGGITQSPKYLFRKEGQNVTLSCEQNLNHDAMYWYRQDPGQGLRLIYYSQIVNDFQKGDIAEGYSVSREKKESFPLTVTSAQKNPTAFYLCASSSVDRGVSYNSPLHFGNGTRLTVT.

The V call is TRBV19, the J call TRBJ2-6; the D is unclear. CDR3 size: 13 residues. V shed 10 bases and J shed 0 bases, with 7 bases lying between them. Germline V gene sequence: CDR1 LNHDA, CDR2 SQIVND (reference sequence). The CDR3 sequence: CATRVSGANVLTF. CDR3 DNA: TGTGCCACCAGAGTCTCTGGGGCCAACGTCCTGACTTTC.

The V and J genes are TRBV10-2 and TRBJ2-5; 13 bases map to TRBD2. Losses at the gene ends were 7 bases for V and 5 bases for J; bases not matched to a gene: 7. This CDR3 is built from 15 residues. Germline CDR1 WSHSY, CDR2 SAAADI. The DNA of the CDR3 is TGCGCCAGCAAACTAGCGGGAGGGCCGGGGGAGACCCAGTACTTC. It translates to CASKLAGGPGETQYF.

V usage is TRBV21-1 and J usage is TRBJ2-7. TRBV21-1 is labeled a pseudogene. This CDR3 spans 14 amino acids. The CDR3 here is CASSKEEPNYEQYF. In DNA, the CDR3 is TGTGCCAGCAGCAAAGAAGAACCAAACTACGAGCAGTACTTC.

Regarding this clone: Other DNA sequences in this sample translate to the same CDR3. The genes are TRBV28 and TRBJ2-6, with D hard to call. Trimming took off 3 bases at V and 4 bases at J, with 7 bases between the two ends. The CDR3 contains 14 residues. The V gene's germline CDR1 is MDHEN and CDR2 SYDVKM. The CDR3 spells CASSLMAGANVLTF. DNA for the CDR3: TGTGCCAGCAGTTTGATGGCGGGGGCCAACGTCCTGACTTTC.